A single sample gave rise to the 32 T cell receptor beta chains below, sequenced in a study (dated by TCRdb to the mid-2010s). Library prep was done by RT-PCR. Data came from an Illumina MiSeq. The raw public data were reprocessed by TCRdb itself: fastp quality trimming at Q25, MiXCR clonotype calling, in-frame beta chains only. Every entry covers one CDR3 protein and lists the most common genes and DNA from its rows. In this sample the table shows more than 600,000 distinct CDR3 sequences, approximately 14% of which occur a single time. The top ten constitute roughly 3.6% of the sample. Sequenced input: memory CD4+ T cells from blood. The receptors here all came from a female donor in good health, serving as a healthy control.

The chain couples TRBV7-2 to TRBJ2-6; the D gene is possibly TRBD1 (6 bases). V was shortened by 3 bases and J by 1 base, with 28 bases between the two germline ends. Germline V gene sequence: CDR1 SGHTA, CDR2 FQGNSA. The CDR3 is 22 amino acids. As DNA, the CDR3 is TGTGCCAGCAGCTTCCCAATACCCTCCCCGGGACACCAGGAATCTGGGGCCAACGTCCTGACTTTC. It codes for CASSFPIPSPGHQESGANVLTF.

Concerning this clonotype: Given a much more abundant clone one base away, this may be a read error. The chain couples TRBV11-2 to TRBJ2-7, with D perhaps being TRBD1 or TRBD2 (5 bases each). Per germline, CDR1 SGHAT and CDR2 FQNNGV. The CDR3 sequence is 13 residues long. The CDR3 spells CDSSPMGRREQYF. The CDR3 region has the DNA TGTGACAGCAGCCCGATGGGACGTCGCGAGCAGTACTTC.

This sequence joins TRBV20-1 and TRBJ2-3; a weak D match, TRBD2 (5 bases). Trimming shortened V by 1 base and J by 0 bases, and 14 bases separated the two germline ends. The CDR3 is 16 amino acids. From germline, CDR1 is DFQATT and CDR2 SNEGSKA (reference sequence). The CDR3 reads CSARAIKRSSTDTQYF. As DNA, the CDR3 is TGCAGTGCTAGAGCCATAAAGCGGTCTAGCACAGATACGCAGTATTTT.

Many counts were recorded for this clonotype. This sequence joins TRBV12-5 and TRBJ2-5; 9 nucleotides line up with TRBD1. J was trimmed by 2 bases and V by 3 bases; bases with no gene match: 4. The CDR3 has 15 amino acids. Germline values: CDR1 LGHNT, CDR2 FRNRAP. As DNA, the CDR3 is TGTGCTAGTGGTTTTGGGACAGGGCCACAAGAGACCCAGTACTTC. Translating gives CASGFGTGPQETQYF. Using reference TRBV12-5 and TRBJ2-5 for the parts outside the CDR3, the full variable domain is DARVTQTPRHKVTEMGQEVTMRCQPILGHNTVFWYRQTMMQGLELLAYFRNRAPLDDSGMPKDRFSAEMPDATLATLKIQPSEPRDSAVYFCASGFGTGPQETQYFGPGTRLLVL.

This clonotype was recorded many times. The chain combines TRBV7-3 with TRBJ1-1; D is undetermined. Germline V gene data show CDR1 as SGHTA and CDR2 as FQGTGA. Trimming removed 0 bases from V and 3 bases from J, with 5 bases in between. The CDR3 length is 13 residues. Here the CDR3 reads CASSLTTYTEAFF. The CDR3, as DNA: TGTGCCAGCAGCTTAACGACGTACACTGAAGCTTTCTTT.

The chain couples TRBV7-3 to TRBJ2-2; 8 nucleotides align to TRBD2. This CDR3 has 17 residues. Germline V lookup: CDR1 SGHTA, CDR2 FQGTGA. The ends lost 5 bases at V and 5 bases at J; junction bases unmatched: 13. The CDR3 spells CASSRGAAGDGTGELFF. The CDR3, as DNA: TGTGCCAGCAGCCGGGGGGCAGCGGGAGACGGGACCGGGGAGCTGTTTTTT.

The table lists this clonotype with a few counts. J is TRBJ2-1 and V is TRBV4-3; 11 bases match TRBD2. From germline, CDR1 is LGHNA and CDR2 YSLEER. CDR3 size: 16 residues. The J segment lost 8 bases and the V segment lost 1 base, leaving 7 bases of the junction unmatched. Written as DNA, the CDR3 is TGCGCCAGCAGCCAAGGGGGGACTAGCGGCATCGATGAGCAGTTCTTC. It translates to CASSQGGTSGIDEQFF.

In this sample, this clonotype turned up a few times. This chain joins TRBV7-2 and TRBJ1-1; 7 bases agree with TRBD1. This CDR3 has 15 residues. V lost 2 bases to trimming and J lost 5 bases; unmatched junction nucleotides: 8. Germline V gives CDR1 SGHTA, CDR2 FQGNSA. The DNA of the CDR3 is TGTGCCAGCAGCTTACTGACAGGGCTGGTAACTGAAGCTTTCTTT. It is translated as CASSLLTGLVTEAFF.

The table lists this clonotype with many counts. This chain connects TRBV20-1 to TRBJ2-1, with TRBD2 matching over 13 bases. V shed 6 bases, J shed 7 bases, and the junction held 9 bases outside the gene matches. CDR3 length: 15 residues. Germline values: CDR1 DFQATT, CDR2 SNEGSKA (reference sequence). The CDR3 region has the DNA TGCAGTGCCGACTTACTAGCGGGAGGGAGGAATGAGCAGTTCTTC. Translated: CSADLLAGGRNEQFF.

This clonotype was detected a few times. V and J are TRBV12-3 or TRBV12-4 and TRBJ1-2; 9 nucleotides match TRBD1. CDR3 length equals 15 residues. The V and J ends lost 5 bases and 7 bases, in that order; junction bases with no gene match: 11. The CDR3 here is CASSPYLQGAGGYTF. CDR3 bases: TGTGCCAGCAGTCCATACTTACAGGGGGCAGGTGGCTACACCTTC.

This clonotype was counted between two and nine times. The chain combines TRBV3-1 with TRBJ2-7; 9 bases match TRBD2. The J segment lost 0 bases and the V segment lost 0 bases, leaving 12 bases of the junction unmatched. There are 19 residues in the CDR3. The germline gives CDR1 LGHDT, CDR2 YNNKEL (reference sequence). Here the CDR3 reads CASSQDRSDSGSFSYEQYF. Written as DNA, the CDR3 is TGTGCCAGCAGCCAAGATAGGTCGGATAGCGGGAGTTTCTCCTACGAGCAGTACTTC.

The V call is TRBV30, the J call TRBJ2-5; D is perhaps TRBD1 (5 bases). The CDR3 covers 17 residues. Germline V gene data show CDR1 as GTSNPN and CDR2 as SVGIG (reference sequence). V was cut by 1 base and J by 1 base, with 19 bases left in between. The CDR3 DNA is TGTGCCTGGAGTGCCCTACGGACAAGATACTTCCAAGAGACCCAGTACTTC. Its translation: CAWSALRTRYFQETQYF.

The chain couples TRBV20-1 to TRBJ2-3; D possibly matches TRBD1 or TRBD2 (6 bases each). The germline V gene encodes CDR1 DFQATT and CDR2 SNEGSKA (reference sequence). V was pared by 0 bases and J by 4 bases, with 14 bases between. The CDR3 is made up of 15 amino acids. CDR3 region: CSARDRSGAPDTQYF. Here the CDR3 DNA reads TGCAGTGCTAGAGATCGGTCGGGGGCCCCAGATACGCAGTATTTT.

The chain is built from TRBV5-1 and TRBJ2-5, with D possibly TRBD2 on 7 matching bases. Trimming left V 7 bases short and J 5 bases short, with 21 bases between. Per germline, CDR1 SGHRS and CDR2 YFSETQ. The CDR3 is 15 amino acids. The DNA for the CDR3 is TGCGCCAGCGGACCCTGGACGGGGGGACATGAGACCCAGTACTTC. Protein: CASGPWTGGHETQYF.

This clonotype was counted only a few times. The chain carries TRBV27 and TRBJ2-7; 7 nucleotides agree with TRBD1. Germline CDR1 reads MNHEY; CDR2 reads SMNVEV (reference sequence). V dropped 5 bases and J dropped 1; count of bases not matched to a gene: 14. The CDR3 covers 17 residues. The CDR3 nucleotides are TGTGCCAGCAGTCCCCACGGGACAGTCCCGGGTTCCTACGAGCAGTACTTC. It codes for CASSPHGTVPGSYEQYF.

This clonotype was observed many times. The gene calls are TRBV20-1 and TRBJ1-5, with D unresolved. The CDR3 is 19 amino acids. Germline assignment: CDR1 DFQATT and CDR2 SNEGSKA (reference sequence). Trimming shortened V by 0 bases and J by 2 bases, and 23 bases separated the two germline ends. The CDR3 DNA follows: TGCAGTGCTAGAGACCGATCACAACTTGGAGTAACAGGCAATCAGCCCCAGCATTTT. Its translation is CSARDRSQLGVTGNQPQHF.

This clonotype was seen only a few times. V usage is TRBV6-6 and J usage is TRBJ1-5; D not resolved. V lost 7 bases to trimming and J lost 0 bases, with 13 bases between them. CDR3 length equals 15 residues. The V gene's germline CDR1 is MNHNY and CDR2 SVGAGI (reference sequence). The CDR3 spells CASTGGLISNQPQHF. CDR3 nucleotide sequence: TGTGCCAGCACTGGAGGACTTATTAGCAATCAGCCCCAGCATTTT.

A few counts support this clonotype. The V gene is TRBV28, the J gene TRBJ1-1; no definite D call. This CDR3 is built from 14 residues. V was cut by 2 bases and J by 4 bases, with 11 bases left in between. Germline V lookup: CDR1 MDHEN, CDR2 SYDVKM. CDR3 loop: CASSLPRTGTEAFF. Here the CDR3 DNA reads TGTGCCAGCAGTTTACCCCGGACGGGCACTGAAGCTTTCTTT.

The CDR3 bases are TGTGCCACCAGTGATAGCGGAGGGAGCTCCTACGAGCAGTACTTC. It codes for CATSDSGGSSYEQYF. The rearrangement joins TRBV24-1 to TRBJ2-7, with D possibly TRBD2 on 6 matching bases. This CDR3 has 15 amino acids. Trimming took 3 bases from V and 0 from J, leaving 11 bases between them. Germline CDR1 and CDR2: KGHDR and SFDVKD.

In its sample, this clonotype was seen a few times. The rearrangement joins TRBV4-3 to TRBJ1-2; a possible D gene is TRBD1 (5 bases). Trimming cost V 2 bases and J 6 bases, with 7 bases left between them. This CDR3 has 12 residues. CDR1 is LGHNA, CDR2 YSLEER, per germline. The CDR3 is CASSQKGDGYTF. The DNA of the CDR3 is TGCGCCAGCAGCCAAAAAGGGGATGGCTACACCTTC.

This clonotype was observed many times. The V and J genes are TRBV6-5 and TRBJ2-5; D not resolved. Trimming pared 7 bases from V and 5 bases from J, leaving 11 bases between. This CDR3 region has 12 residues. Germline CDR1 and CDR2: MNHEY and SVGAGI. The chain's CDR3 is CASTGSSETQYF. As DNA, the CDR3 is TGTGCCAGCACCGGGTCTTCGGAGACCCAGTACTTC.

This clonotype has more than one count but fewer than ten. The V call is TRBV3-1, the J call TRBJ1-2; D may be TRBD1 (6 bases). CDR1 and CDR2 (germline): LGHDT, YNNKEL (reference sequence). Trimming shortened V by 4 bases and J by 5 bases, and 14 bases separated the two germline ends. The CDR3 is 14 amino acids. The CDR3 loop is CASSLSGAGYGYTF. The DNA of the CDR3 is TGTGCCAGCAGCCTCTCGGGGGCGGGTTATGGCTACACCTTC.

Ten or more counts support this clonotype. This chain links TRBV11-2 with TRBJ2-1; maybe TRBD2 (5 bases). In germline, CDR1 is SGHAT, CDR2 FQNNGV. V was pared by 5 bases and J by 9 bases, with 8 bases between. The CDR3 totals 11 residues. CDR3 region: CASSGGREQFF. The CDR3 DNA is TGTGCCAGCAGCGGAGGCCGTGAGCAGTTCTTC. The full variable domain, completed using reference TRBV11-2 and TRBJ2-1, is EAGVAQSPRYKIIEKRQSVAFWCNPISGHATLYWYQQILGQGPKLLIQFQNNGVVDDSQLPKDRFSAERLKGVDSTLKIQPAKLEDSAVYLCASSGGREQFFGPGTRLTVL.

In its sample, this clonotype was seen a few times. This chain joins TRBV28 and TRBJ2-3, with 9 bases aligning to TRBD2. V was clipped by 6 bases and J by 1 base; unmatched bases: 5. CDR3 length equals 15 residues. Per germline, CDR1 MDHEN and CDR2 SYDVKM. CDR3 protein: CASSTGGGGTDTQYF. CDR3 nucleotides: TGTGCCAGCAGCACTGGCGGGGGGGGCACAGATACGCAGTATTTT.

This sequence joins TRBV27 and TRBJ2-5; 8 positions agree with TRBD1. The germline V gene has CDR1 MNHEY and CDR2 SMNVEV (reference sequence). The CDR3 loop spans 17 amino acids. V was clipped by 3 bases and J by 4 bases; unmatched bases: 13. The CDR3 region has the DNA TGTGCCAGCAGTTTTATTACCGGACAGGGAGGTCGAGAGACCCAGTACTTC. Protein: CASSFITGQGGRETQYF.

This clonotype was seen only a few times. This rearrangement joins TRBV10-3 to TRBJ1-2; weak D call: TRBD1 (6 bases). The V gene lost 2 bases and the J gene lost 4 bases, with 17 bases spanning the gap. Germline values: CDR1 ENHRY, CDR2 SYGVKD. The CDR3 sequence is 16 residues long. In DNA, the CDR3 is TGTGCCATCAGTGAGCCGGGAGGGTCGACAGGCTATGGCTACACCTTC. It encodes CAISEPGGSTGYGYTF.

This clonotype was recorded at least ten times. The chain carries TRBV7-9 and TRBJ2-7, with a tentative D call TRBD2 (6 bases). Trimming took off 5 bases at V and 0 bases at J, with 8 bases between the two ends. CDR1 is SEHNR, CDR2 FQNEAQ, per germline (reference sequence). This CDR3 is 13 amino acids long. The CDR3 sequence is CASSGDFSYEQYF. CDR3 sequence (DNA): TGTGCCAGCAGCGGGGACTTCTCCTACGAGCAGTACTTC.

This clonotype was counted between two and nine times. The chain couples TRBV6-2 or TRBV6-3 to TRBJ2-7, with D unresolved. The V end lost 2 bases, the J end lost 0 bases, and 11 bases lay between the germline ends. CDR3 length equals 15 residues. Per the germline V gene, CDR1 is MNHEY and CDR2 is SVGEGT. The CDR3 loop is CASSYGQRSSYEQYF. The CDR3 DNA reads TGTGCCAGCAGTTACGGGCAACGCAGCTCCTACGAGCAGTACTTC.

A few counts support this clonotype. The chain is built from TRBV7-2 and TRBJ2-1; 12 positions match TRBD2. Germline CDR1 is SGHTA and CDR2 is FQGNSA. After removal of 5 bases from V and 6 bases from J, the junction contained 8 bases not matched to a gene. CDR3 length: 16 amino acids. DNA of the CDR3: TGTGCCAGCAGCCCACCTAGCGGGAGGGGGATCAATGAGCAGTTCTTC. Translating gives CASSPPSGRGINEQFF.

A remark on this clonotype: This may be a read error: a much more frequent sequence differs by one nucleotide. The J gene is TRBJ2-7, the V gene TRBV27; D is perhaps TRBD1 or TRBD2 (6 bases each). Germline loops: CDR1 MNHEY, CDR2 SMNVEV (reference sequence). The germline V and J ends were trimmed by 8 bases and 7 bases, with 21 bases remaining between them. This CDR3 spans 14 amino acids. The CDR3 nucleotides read TGTGCCAGCCAGGCCGGGGGCTCCTACAATGAGCAGTACTTC. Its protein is CASQAGGSYNEQYF.

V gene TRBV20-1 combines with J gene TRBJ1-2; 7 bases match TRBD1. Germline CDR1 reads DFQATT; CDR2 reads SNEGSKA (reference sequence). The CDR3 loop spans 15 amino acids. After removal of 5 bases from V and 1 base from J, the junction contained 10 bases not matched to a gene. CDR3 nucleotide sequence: TGCAGTGCTCCGAACCTGGGACAGAGTAACTATGGCTACACCTTC. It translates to CSAPNLGQSNYGYTF.

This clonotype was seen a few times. The CDR3 DNA is TGTGCCAGCACGGACTCGGAGCGGGTCTTGCAGTACTTC. Translation gives CASTDSERVLQYF. V usage is TRBV6-6 and J usage is TRBJ2-7, with D possibly being TRBD2 (6 bases). There are 13 residues in the CDR3. With 7 bases removed from V and 9 bases from J, the gap between germline ends came to 19 bases. Looked up from germline, CDR1 is MNHNY and CDR2 is SVGAGI (reference sequence).